Shown below are 6 T cell receptor beta chains from a single sample sequenced in a study of PD-1 blockade in classical Hodgkin lymphoma. The data were produced by immunoSEQ multiplex PCR, yet TCRdb's version contains in-frame clones alone and is incomplete. The table has about 24,000 clones, 91% seen once. Noted time point: newly diagnosed, previously untreated cHL patient sample. Thawed PBMCs were the source of CD4+ T cells, purified by magnetic negative selection. Sequenced sample: CD4+ T cells from blood. The receptors were sampled from a human donor with classical Hodgkin lymphoma.

The chain links TRBV6-5 to TRBJ2-2; D perhaps matches TRBD2 (6 bases). Trimming removed 7 bases from V and 0 bases from J, with 9 bases in between. Germline V gene data show CDR1 as MNHEY and CDR2 as SVGAGI. CDR3 length: 14 residues. CDR3 DNA: TGTGCCAGCATTGGGGGGACGAACACCGGGGAGCTGTTTTTT. This translates into CASIGGTNTGELFF.

The J gene is TRBJ2-1, the V gene TRBV5-8; TRBD1 is a possible D gene (6 bases). V was cut by 6 bases and J by 3 bases, with 13 bases left in between. CDR1 and CDR2 from the germline V gene are SGHTS and YDEGEE. The CDR3 has 14 amino acids. The CDR3 loop reads CASTKGVSYNEQFF. The CDR3, as DNA: TGTGCCAGCACCAAGGGGGTTAGCTACAATGAGCAGTTCTTC.

The chain links TRBV30 to TRBJ1-2; D unresolved. The CDR3 runs 11 residues. V gave up 0 bases and J gave up 9 bases, with 8 bases separating them. Germline CDR1 GTSNPN, CDR2 SVGIG (reference sequence). CDR3 nucleotides: TGTGCCTGGAGTGTACTCAACAGCTACACCTTC. This translates into CAWSVLNSYTF.

The chain has TRBV20-1 and TRBJ2-1; tentatively, D is TRBD2 (6 bases). In germline, CDR1 is DFQATT, CDR2 SNEGSKA (reference sequence). The CDR3 is 11 residues long. The ends were cut back, 8 bases at V and 9 bases at J, with 14 bases in the middle. The chain's CDR3 is CSKKRDFEQFF. CDR3 coding DNA: TGCAGTAAAAAGAGGGACTTTGAGCAGTTCTTC.

The chain links TRBV30 to TRBJ2-7; tentative D call: TRBD1 (6 bases). The ends were cut back, 2 bases at V and 12 bases at J, with 14 bases in the middle. Germline lookup yields CDR1 GTSNPN and CDR2 SVGIG (reference sequence). CDR3 length: 11 residues. CDR3 region: CAWSLQGSRYF. The CDR3 DNA is TGTGCCTGGAGTTTGCAGGGGTCTAGGTACTTC. Drawing the rest from reference TRBV30 and TRBJ2-7, the complete variable domain is SQTIHQWPATLVQPVGSPLSLECTVEGTSNPNLYWYRQAAGRGLQLLFYSVGIGQISSEVPQNLSASRPQDRQFILSSKKLLLSDSGFYLCAWSLQGSRYFGPGTRLTVT.

This sequence joins TRBV29-1 and TRBJ2-1, with D uncertain. Germline V gene sequence: CDR1 SQVTM, CDR2 ANQGSEA. The CDR3 sequence is 12 residues long. Between the trimmed V and J ends, which lost 2 bases and 14 bases, there was a span of 16 bases. CDR3 amino acids: CSVELLPQGKFF. The CDR3 region has the DNA TGCAGCGTTGAATTGCTCCCCCAAGGAAAGTTCTTC.